The rows below give T cell receptor beta chains drawn from one sample of a study of beta chain features in type 1 diabetes. TCRdb keeps only in-frame clones here, not all; method: immunoSEQ multiplex PCR. The data show roughly 150,000 clones, roughly 8.1% seen once. Sequenced: central memory CD4+ T cells from blood. The receptors here all came from a man aged 18 to 30 in good health. CDR3s include the opening cysteine and the closing phenylalanine or tryptophan. Fields, in order: J gene, CDR3 length, clone size, V gene, D gene, CDR3 DNA, CDR3 protein. D genes are given only for firm matches. Only part of the rows carry a size: once, few, many, or a class if the clone is expanded.

j_call: TRBJ1-1; cdr3_length: 14; clone_size: NA; v_call: TRBV27; d_call: NA; cdr3_nt: TGTGCCAGCAGTTTTCAGGGAAGGGGCACTGAAGCTTTCTTT; cdr3_aa: CASSFQGRGTEAFF
j_call: TRBJ2-3; cdr3_length: 16; clone_size: NA; v_call: TRBV5-1; d_call: TRBD2; cdr3_nt: TGCGCCAGCAGCCCACTGACTAGCGGGAGCACAGATACGCAGTATTTT; cdr3_aa: CASSPLTSGSTDTQYF
j_call: TRBJ2-7; cdr3_length: 15; clone_size: few; v_call: TRBV5-1; d_call: NA; cdr3_nt: TGCGCCAGCAGCTTTTCTTCAGGGCAGCCCTACGAGCAGTACTTC; cdr3_aa: CASSFSSGQPYEQYF
j_call: TRBJ2-4; cdr3_length: 17; clone_size: NA; v_call: TRBV4-2; d_call: NA; cdr3_nt: TGTGCCAGCAGCTATCAAGGGGGGGGGCTAGCCAAAAACATTCAGTACTTC; cdr3_aa: CASSYQGGGLAKNIQYF
j_call: TRBJ1-2; cdr3_length: 15; clone_size: few; v_call: TRBV6-4; d_call: TRBD1; cdr3_nt: TGTGCCAGCAGTGACTCTAACAGGGGGTCCTATGGCTACACCTTC; cdr3_aa: CASSDSNRGSYGYTF
j_call: TRBJ1-1; cdr3_length: 14; clone_size: NA; v_call: TRBV4-2; d_call: NA; cdr3_nt: TGTGCCAGCAGCCAGGGGGGAGGGGTCACTGAAGCTTTCTTT; cdr3_aa: CASSQGGGVTEAFF
j_call: TRBJ1-5; cdr3_length: 13; clone_size: many; v_call: TRBV2; d_call: NA; cdr3_nt: TGTGCCAGCAGTGAATTAGGCGGTCAGCCCCAGCATTTT; cdr3_aa: CASSELGGQPQHF
j_call: TRBJ1-1; cdr3_length: 15; clone_size: NA; v_call: TRBV6-5; d_call: TRBD1; cdr3_nt: TGTGCCAGCAGTTACTCCCTCTACAGGGGCACTGAAGCTTTCTTT; cdr3_aa: CASSYSLYRGTEAFF
j_call: TRBJ1-1; cdr3_length: 15; clone_size: few; v_call: TRBV6-5; d_call: TRBD1; cdr3_nt: TGTGCCAGCAGTTACTCGACCGCAGGGGGCACTGAAGCTTTCTTT; cdr3_aa: CASSYSTAGGTEAFF
j_call: TRBJ2-3; cdr3_length: 16; clone_size: many; v_call: TRBV5-1; d_call: TRBD1; cdr3_nt: TGCGCCAGCAGCAGGGCTGGACAGGGCGACACAGATACGCAGTATTTT; cdr3_aa: CASSRAGQGDTDTQYF
j_call: TRBJ2-2; cdr3_length: 18; clone_size: few; v_call: TRBV2; d_call: TRBD2; cdr3_nt: TGTGCCAGCAACCCCGTTGGACTAGTGATACAGAACACCGGGGAGCTGTTTTTT; cdr3_aa: CASNPVGLVIQNTGELFF
j_call: TRBJ1-5; cdr3_length: 18; clone_size: NA; v_call: TRBV7-2; d_call: NA; cdr3_nt: TGTGCCAGCAGCTTAGATTCCGGCCAGGACTATAGCAATCAGCCCCAGCATTTT; cdr3_aa: CASSLDSGQDYSNQPQHF
j_call: TRBJ2-2; cdr3_length: 15; clone_size: few; v_call: TRBV5-4; d_call: TRBD1; cdr3_nt: TGTGCCAGCAGTTCCGGACAGGGATACACCGGGGAGCTGTTTTTT; cdr3_aa: CASSSGQGYTGELFF
j_call: TRBJ2-7; cdr3_length: 14; clone_size: NA; v_call: TRBV6-1; d_call: TRBD1; cdr3_nt: TGTGCCAGCAGTAGACAGGGGGGACCCTACGAGCAGTACTTC; cdr3_aa: CASSRQGGPYEQYF
j_call: TRBJ2-2; cdr3_length: 14; clone_size: NA; v_call: TRBV6-5; d_call: TRBD1; cdr3_nt: TGTGCCAGCACTAGACAGGGGGCGCCCGGGGAGCTGTTTTTT; cdr3_aa: CASTRQGAPGELFF
j_call: TRBJ2-4; cdr3_length: 14; clone_size: NA; v_call: TRBV7-8; d_call: TRBD1; cdr3_nt: TGTGCCAGCAGCCCAGTCGGACAGGGCGACATTCAGTACTTC; cdr3_aa: CASSPVGQGDIQYF
j_call: TRBJ2-2; cdr3_length: 14; clone_size: many; v_call: TRBV7-2; d_call: NA; cdr3_nt: TGTGCCAGCAGCCGAGGGGGGGACACCGGGGAGCTGTTTTTT; cdr3_aa: CASSRGGDTGELFF
j_call: TRBJ1-2; cdr3_length: 13; clone_size: few; v_call: TRBV6-5; d_call: NA; cdr3_nt: TGTGCCAGCAGGCCGTCCAACAGGCTAGTGTACACCTTC; cdr3_aa: CASRPSNRLVYTF
j_call: TRBJ2-3; cdr3_length: 13; clone_size: few; v_call: TRBV7-2; d_call: TRBD1; cdr3_nt: TGTGCCAGCAGCTTACAAAGGACAGGGGACCAGTATTTT; cdr3_aa: CASSLQRTGDQYF
j_call: TRBJ2-1; cdr3_length: 15; clone_size: NA; v_call: TRBV7-9; d_call: TRBD1; cdr3_nt: TGTGCCAGCAGCTCGGGACAGGGGTCCTACAATGAGCAGTTCTTC; cdr3_aa: CASSSGQGSYNEQFF
j_call: TRBJ2-5; cdr3_length: 11; clone_size: few; v_call: TRBV11-2; d_call: NA; cdr3_nt: TGTGCCAGCAGGGGAGAAGAGACCCAGTACTTC; cdr3_aa: CASRGEETQYF
j_call: TRBJ2-1; cdr3_length: 15; clone_size: few; v_call: TRBV7-3; d_call: TRBD2; cdr3_nt: TGTGCCAGCAGCCTGGGACTAGCGGGAGTCAATGAGCAGTTCTTC; cdr3_aa: CASSLGLAGVNEQFF
j_call: TRBJ1-6; cdr3_length: 16; clone_size: NA; v_call: TRBV14; d_call: NA; cdr3_nt: TGTGCCAGCAGCCCCTACGGGGTGGGTTATAATTCACCCCTCCACTTT; cdr3_aa: CASSPYGVGYNSPLHF
j_call: TRBJ2-2; cdr3_length: 13; clone_size: few; v_call: TRBV29-1; d_call: TRBD2; cdr3_nt: TGCAGCGTTAGCGGGAGGGCGGAGGGGGAGCTGTTTTTT; cdr3_aa: CSVSGRAEGELFF
j_call: TRBJ2-2; cdr3_length: 13; clone_size: few; v_call: TRBV6-5; d_call: TRBD2; cdr3_nt: TGTGCCAGCAGACTAGCGGGAGTCGGGGAGCTGTTTTTT; cdr3_aa: CASRLAGVGELFF
j_call: TRBJ1-2; cdr3_length: 15; clone_size: many; v_call: TRBV30; d_call: NA; cdr3_nt: TGTGCCTGGAGTGATCGCTCCGGGATTACGTATGGCTACACCTTC; cdr3_aa: CAWSDRSGITYGYTF
j_call: TRBJ2-3; cdr3_length: 15; clone_size: few; v_call: TRBV30; d_call: NA; cdr3_nt: TGTGCCTGGAGCCCCCCTACGGGGTACACAGATACGCAGTATTTT; cdr3_aa: CAWSPPTGYTDTQYF
j_call: TRBJ2-1; cdr3_length: 15; clone_size: NA; v_call: TRBV15; d_call: NA; cdr3_nt: TGTGCCACTATCCGACCCGGTCGTCTTGAGGAGGAGCAGTTCTTC; cdr3_aa: CATIRPGRLEEEQFF
j_call: TRBJ2-2; cdr3_length: 15; clone_size: few; v_call: TRBV5-4; d_call: TRBD1; cdr3_nt: TGTGCCAGCAGCCCATGGACAGGGAACACCGGGGAGCTGTTTTTT; cdr3_aa: CASSPWTGNTGELFF
j_call: TRBJ2-4; cdr3_length: 14; clone_size: NA; v_call: TRBV21-1; d_call: NA; cdr3_nt: TGTGCCAGCAGCAAAGACGCCAGGGGAATTAGGCAGTACTTC; cdr3_aa: CASSKDARGIRQYF
j_call: TRBJ2-5; cdr3_length: 12; clone_size: few; v_call: TRBV2; d_call: TRBD2; cdr3_nt: TGTGCCAGCAGTGGGACTAGCGGGACCCAGTACTTC; cdr3_aa: CASSGTSGTQYF
j_call: TRBJ1-1; cdr3_length: 16; clone_size: NA; v_call: TRBV28; d_call: TRBD1; cdr3_nt: TGTGCCAGCAGTTTTCTCGCCGGGACAGTGAACACTGAAGCTTTCTTT; cdr3_aa: CASSFLAGTVNTEAFF
j_call: TRBJ1-1; cdr3_length: 13; clone_size: few; v_call: TRBV7-2; d_call: TRBD1; cdr3_nt: TGTGCCAGCAGTTATATAAGCCGGGACAGGGCTTTCTTT; cdr3_aa: CASSYISRDRAFF
j_call: TRBJ2-1; cdr3_length: 14; clone_size: many; v_call: TRBV2; d_call: TRBD1; cdr3_nt: TGTGCCAGCAGCGGACAGGTGGCCTCCAATGAGCAGTTCTTC; cdr3_aa: CASSGQVASNEQFF
j_call: TRBJ2-6; cdr3_length: 15; clone_size: many; v_call: TRBV5-1; d_call: NA; cdr3_nt: TGCGCCAGCAGCTTGGGAGACTCTGGGGCCAACGTCCTGACTTTC; cdr3_aa: CASSLGDSGANVLTF
j_call: TRBJ1-2; cdr3_length: 17; clone_size: few; v_call: TRBV4-3; d_call: NA; cdr3_nt: TGCGCCAGCAGCCAAGGAAAAGTTACTAGAGCAAACTATGGCTACACCTTC; cdr3_aa: CASSQGKVTRANYGYTF
j_call: TRBJ2-5; cdr3_length: 12; clone_size: many; v_call: TRBV6-6; d_call: NA; cdr3_nt: TGTGCCAGCAGTTACTCCCGAGAGACCCAGTACTTC; cdr3_aa: CASSYSRETQYF
j_call: TRBJ2-3; cdr3_length: 16; clone_size: NA; v_call: TRBV5-1; d_call: NA; cdr3_nt: TGCGCCAGCAGCTTGGCCACCGGTGGGAGTCCCCATACGCAGTATTTT; cdr3_aa: CASSLATGGSPHTQYF
j_call: TRBJ1-2; cdr3_length: 11; clone_size: NA; v_call: TRBV20-1; d_call: NA; cdr3_nt: TGCAGTGCTGGAGGGGGAGGTGGCTACACCTTC; cdr3_aa: CSAGGGGGYTF
j_call: TRBJ1-5; cdr3_length: 13; clone_size: many; v_call: TRBV30; d_call: NA; cdr3_nt: TGTGCCTGGAGTGTACAGACCGATCAGCCCCAGCATTTT; cdr3_aa: CAWSVQTDQPQHF
j_call: TRBJ2-5; cdr3_length: 16; clone_size: NA; v_call: TRBV2; d_call: NA; cdr3_nt: TGTGCCAGCAGTGAAGAGCTTCAGGAGGGGATGGAGACCCAGTACTTC; cdr3_aa: CASSEELQEGMETQYF
j_call: TRBJ2-7; cdr3_length: 12; clone_size: many; v_call: TRBV30; d_call: NA; cdr3_nt: TGTGCCTGGAGCCGAACGGGGTACGAGCAGTACTTC; cdr3_aa: CAWSRTGYEQYF
j_call: TRBJ2-5; cdr3_length: 11; clone_size: NA; v_call: TRBV6-6; d_call: NA; cdr3_nt: TGTGCCAGCAGGACAGAAGAGACCCAGTACTTC; cdr3_aa: CASRTEETQYF
j_call: TRBJ1-3; cdr3_length: 14; clone_size: once; v_call: TRBV6-5; d_call: NA; cdr3_nt: TGTGCCAGCAGTGGACAGCACTCTGGAAACACCATATATTTT; cdr3_aa: CASSGQHSGNTIYF
j_call: TRBJ2-2; cdr3_length: 15; clone_size: NA; v_call: TRBV7-2; d_call: NA; cdr3_nt: TGTGCCAGCAGCTTAGCGAACTGGAACACCGGGGAGCTGTTTTTT; cdr3_aa: CASSLANWNTGELFF
j_call: TRBJ2-7; cdr3_length: 15; clone_size: NA; v_call: TRBV5-8; d_call: TRBD2; cdr3_nt: TGTGCCAGCAGCTTGGTGGGACTAGCGGGAGATAGTTTGTACTTC; cdr3_aa: CASSLVGLAGDSLYF
j_call: TRBJ2-2; cdr3_length: 16; clone_size: NA; v_call: TRBV5-4; d_call: NA; cdr3_nt: TGTGCCAGCAGCTTGGGACTATACTCGAACACCGGGGAGCTGTTTTTT; cdr3_aa: CASSLGLYSNTGELFF
j_call: TRBJ1-5; cdr3_length: 20; clone_size: few; v_call: TRBV19; d_call: TRBD1; cdr3_nt: TGTGCCAGTACCCCTCGCCTCGGGACAGGGTCCTACTATAGCAATCAGCCCCAGCATTTT; cdr3_aa: CASTPRLGTGSYYSNQPQHF